Here is one T cell receptor (beta chain) with its context. Antigen: not known. This entry is derived from a study of glioma-infiltrating T cells after dendritic cell vaccination. Background on the study: Between about 2002 and 2012, patients got autologous tumor lysate-pulsed dendritic cell vaccines. General study findings and limits: Estimated pretreatment TIL content predicted outcome after dendritic cell vaccination.

TCRB CDR3 was amplified from 2 ug genomic DNA or less. Repertoires were generated with immunoSEQ multiplex PCR, while TCRdb's copy carries only in-frame clones and drops some. This table holds tens of thousands of clones, 70% to 80% found once. The CDR3 extends over 15 amino acids. The germline V and J ends were trimmed by 4 bases and 0 bases, with 12 bases remaining between them. In germline, CDR1 is SGHDN, CDR2 FVKESK. The chain employs TRBV14 and TRBJ1-1; D not resolved. This clonotype was obtained from a human donor with glioblastoma. Sample: blood, taken before dendritic cell vaccination. CDR3 DNA: TGTGCCAGCAGCCCGACACATCTCCTGAACACTGAAGCTTTCTTT. The encoded protein is CASSPTHLLNTEAFF.